This TCR beta chain originates from a study of cytomegalovirus exposure and HLA in healthy donors. Study summary: Around 80 million unique TCR sequences came from HLA-typed donors in an early release.

The PCR employed 60 Vbeta primers together with 13 Jbeta primers. In the study's own analysis: It was a later analysis that counted around 85 million unique TCR beta chains, of which approximately 11 million were shared. Repertoires were generated with immunoSEQ multiplex PCR, while TCRdb's copy carries only in-frame clones and drops some. V, J and clone size are those of that table, while D and trimming were read from the DNA. The sample contains tens of thousands of clones, over 65% of which appear only once. Sample: PBMCs. The clonotype was recovered from a human donor in good health.

DNA for the CDR3: TGTGCCAGCAGCGTCGTTTCGGCACAGACCTATCCAGATACGCAGTATTTT. It specifies CASSVVSAQTYPDTQYF. V gene TRBV9 combines with J gene TRBJ2-3, with unresolved D. Trimming shortened V by 2 bases and J by 4 bases, and 20 bases separated the two germline ends. Germline V gene lookup returns CDR1 SGDLS and CDR2 YYNGEE. The CDR3 is 17 amino acids. The full variable domain, rest sourced from reference TRBV9 and TRBJ2-3, is DSGVTQTPKHLITATGQRVTLRCSPRSGDLSVYWYQQSLDQGLQFLIQYYNGEERAKGNILERFSAQQFPDLHSELNLSSLELGDSALYFCASSVVSAQTYPDTQYFGPGTRLTVL.